The 10 T cell receptor beta chains in this list originate from one sample, sequenced in a study of CD8 T cells in ankylosing spondylitis. TCRdb re-called the 5' RACE reads with MiXCR, one entry per CDR3 protein. In the table there are about 200,000 distinct CDR3 sequences, around 24% of which are singletons. The sample taken for sequencing was blood, either unsorted or a sorted T cell fraction (not recorded which). The receptors stem from a male donor with ankylosing spondylitis or in good health (not recorded which).

This clonotype was detected ten times or more. This chain links TRBV7-2 with TRBJ2-7, with 10 nucleotides matching TRBD1. V lost 4 bases and J lost 4; bases outside the gene matches: 7. The CDR3 has 15 residues. Germline V gene sequence: CDR1 SGHTA, CDR2 FQGNSA. DNA of the CDR3: TGTGCCAGCAGCTACCAGACAGGGGGCGTTTACGAGCAGTACTTC. It codes for CASSYQTGGVYEQYF.

There are many counts of this clonotype. The gene calls are TRBV20-1 and TRBJ2-3; tentative D call: TRBD2 (5 bases). Trimming took 1 base from V and 3 from J, leaving 11 bases between them. The CDR3 loop spans 14 amino acids. In germline, CDR1 is DFQATT, CDR2 SNEGSKA (reference sequence). The CDR3 nucleotides read TGCAGTGCTAGAGTGGACTCGTCAACAGATACGCAGTATTTT. It encodes CSARVDSSTDTQYF.

The chain combines TRBV10-3 with TRBJ2-2; 11 bases match TRBD1. CDR3 length: 18 amino acids. Germline V CDR1 and CDR2: ENHRY, SYGVKD. After removal of 6 bases from V and 2 bases from J, the junction contained 11 bases not matched to a gene. The CDR3 region has the DNA TGTGCCATCAGGATCGGACAGGGGGCCCCGAAAAACACCGGGGAGCTGTTTTTT. It yields the protein CAIRIGQGAPKNTGELFF.

The chain recombines TRBV12-3 or TRBV12-4 with TRBJ1-4, with D tentatively TRBD1 (6 bases). The length of the CDR3 is 14 residues. The V gene lost 5 bases and the J gene lost 4 bases, with 11 bases spanning the gap. CDR3 bases: TGTGCCAGCAGTGAAAACAGGGTTAATGAAAAACTGTTTTTT. Its translation is CASSENRVNEKLFF.

The V gene is TRBV7-3, the J gene TRBJ2-1; no clear D gene. V dropped 0 bases and J dropped 5 bases, with 5 bases sitting between them. In germline, CDR1 is SGHTA, CDR2 FQGTGA. The CDR3 covers 13 residues. CDR3 sequence: CASSLTTNNEQFF. CDR3 DNA sequence: TGTGCCAGCAGCTTAACCACTAACAATGAGCAGTTCTTC.

This clonotype was observed a few times. This chain connects TRBV14 to TRBJ2-1; D is ambiguous. Germline loops: CDR1 SGHDN, CDR2 FVKESK. Trimming cost V 0 bases and J 3 bases, with 3 bases left between them. The CDR3 is 13 amino acids. The CDR3: CASSQDNYNEQFF. CDR3 coding DNA: TGTGCCAGCAGCCAAGACAACTACAATGAGCAGTTCTTC.

Note on this clonotype: Compared with germline, one end of the junction differs, possibly owing to a read error. The chain has TRBV6-5 and TRBJ2-3; 15 bases align to TRBD2. This CDR3 region has 19 residues. The germline gives CDR1 MNHEY, CDR2 SVGAGI. DNA for the CDR3: TGTGCCAGCAGCTACTGGACTAGCGGGAGGGCGCCGTCGGCAGATACGCAGTATTTT. It encodes CASSYWTSGRAPSADTQYF.

This clonotype was counted ten times or more. The V call is TRBV5-1, the J call TRBJ2-1; 8 nucleotides align to TRBD1. CDR1 SGHRS and CDR2 YFSETQ come from the germline V gene. This CDR3 has 15 residues. The V gene end was trimmed by 4 bases and the J gene end by 3 bases; junction bases not matched to a gene: 6. Written as DNA, the CDR3 is TGCGCCAGCAGCCTACAGGGGGTTCGCTACAATGAGCAGTTCTTC. Encoded protein: CASSLQGVRYNEQFF.

This clonotype has at least ten counts. This sequence joins TRBV20-1 and TRBJ1-1; D uncertain. CDR3 length equals 12 residues. V was cut by 7 bases and J by 4 bases, with 13 bases left in between. Per the germline V gene, CDR1 is DFQATT and CDR2 is SNEGSKA (reference sequence). CDR3 DNA: TGCAGTGTGCCAGGATATGGCACTGAAGCTTTCTTT. It yields the protein CSVPGYGTEAFF.

The rearrangement links TRBV29-1 to TRBJ2-3; D unclear. With 4 bases removed from V and 1 base from J, the gap between germline ends came to 15 bases. The CDR3 is made up of 15 amino acids. Germline values: CDR1 SQVTM, CDR2 ANQGSEA. This CDR3 is CSVGSERSRTDTQYF. The CDR3 nucleotides read TGCAGCGTTGGATCCGAGAGGTCCCGCACAGATACGCAGTATTTT.